These 5 T cell receptor beta chains share one sample of origin, sequenced in a study of blood T cell repertoires in COVID-19. Assay used: immunoSEQ multiplex PCR; TCRdb lists only in-frame clones, some missing. The sample includes around 31,000 clones, about 86% of them seen just once. Sequences were obtained from peripheral blood. The origin of the receptors is a human donor with active COVID-19. The donor label of this sample is uncertain.

The genes are TRBV19 and TRBJ2-1; D remains ambiguous. CDR1 is LNHDA, CDR2 SQIVND, per germline (reference sequence). The germline V and J ends were trimmed by 2 bases and 6 bases, with 5 bases remaining between them. The CDR3 covers 12 residues. CDR3: CASSITGNEQFF. In DNA form, the CDR3 reads TGTGCCAGTAGTATAACCGGCAATGAGCAGTTCTTC.

The rearrangement links TRBV9 to TRBJ2-3; 9 bases align to TRBD2. The V gene end was trimmed by 4 bases and the J gene end by 3 bases; junction bases not matched to a gene: 18. This CDR3 comprises 19 residues. CDR1 and CDR2 from the germline V gene are SGDLS and YYNGEE. The CDR3 protein is CASSPRGSRGLAETDTQYF. CDR3 DNA: TGTGCCAGCAGCCCACGGGGGTCTCGGGGACTAGCCGAAACAGATACGCAGTATTTT.

This sequence joins TRBV19 and TRBJ1-2, with 7 bases that match TRBD1. This CDR3 is built from 16 residues. Germline V gene lookup returns CDR1 LNHDA and CDR2 SQIVND (reference sequence). V was pared by 8 bases and J by 5 bases, with 17 bases of the junction left unmatched. The CDR3 DNA reads TGTGCCAGTGTCGAAGGGGGCATACGAGGGGCATATGGCTACACCTTC. Translated, it gives CASVEGGIRGAYGYTF.

The genes are TRBV7-8 and TRBJ2-3; D possibly corresponds to TRBD1 (5 bases). The germline gives CDR1 SGHVS, CDR2 FQNEAQ. Trimming stripped 0 bases from V and 5 bases from J, with 9 bases between. The CDR3 covers 14 residues. In DNA form, the CDR3 reads TGTGCCAGCAGCTTAGCAGGGGCTGGAGATACGCAGTATTTT. Protein: CASSLAGAGDTQYF.

This chain connects TRBV7-2 to TRBJ2-5; 7 positions match TRBD2. The germline V gene has CDR1 SGHTA and CDR2 FQGNSA. This CDR3 region has 16 residues. Trimming removed 7 bases from V and 2 bases from J; junction bases left unmatched: 13. The CDR3 reads CASTQMRLAAQETQYF. CDR3 nucleotides: TGTGCCAGCACCCAGATGCGACTAGCCGCTCAAGAGACCCAGTACTTC.